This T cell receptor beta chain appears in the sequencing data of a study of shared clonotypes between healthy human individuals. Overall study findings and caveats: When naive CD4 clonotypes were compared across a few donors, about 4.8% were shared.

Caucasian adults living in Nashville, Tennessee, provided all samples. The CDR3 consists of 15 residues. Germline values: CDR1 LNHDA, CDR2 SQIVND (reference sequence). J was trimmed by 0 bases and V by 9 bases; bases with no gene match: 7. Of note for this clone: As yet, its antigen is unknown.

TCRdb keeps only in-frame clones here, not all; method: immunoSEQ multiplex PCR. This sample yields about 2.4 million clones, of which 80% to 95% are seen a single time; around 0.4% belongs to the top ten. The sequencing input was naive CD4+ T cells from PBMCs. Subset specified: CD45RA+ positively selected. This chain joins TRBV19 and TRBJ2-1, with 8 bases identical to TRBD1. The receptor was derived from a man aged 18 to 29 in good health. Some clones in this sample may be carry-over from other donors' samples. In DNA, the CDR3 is TGTGCCAGCAACGTCGACAGGGGCTCCTACAATGAGCAGTTCTTC. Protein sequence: CASNVDRGSYNEQFF.